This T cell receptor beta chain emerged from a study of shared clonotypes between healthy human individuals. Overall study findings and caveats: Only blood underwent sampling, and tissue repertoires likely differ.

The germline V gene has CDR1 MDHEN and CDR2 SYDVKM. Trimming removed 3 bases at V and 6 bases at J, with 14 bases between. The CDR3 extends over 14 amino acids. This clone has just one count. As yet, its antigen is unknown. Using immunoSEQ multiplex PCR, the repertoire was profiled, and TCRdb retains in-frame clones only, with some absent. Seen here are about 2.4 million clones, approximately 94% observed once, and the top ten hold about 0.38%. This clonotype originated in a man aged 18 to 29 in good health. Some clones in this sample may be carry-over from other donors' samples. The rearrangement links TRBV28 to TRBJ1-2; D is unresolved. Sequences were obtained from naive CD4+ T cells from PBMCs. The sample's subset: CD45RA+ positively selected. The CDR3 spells CASSLGRASDGYTF. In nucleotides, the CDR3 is TGTGCCAGCAGTTTGGGGAGGGCGTCGGATGGCTACACCTTC.